This TCR beta chain comes out of a study of beta chain features in type 1 diabetes. Worth noting for this clone: Its cognate antigen is unknown.

Trimming cost V 0 bases and J 5 bases; bases outside gene matches: 4. Per germline, CDR1 LGHNA and CDR2 YNFKEQ. The CDR3 loop spans 15 amino acids. Study observations and caveats: In every one of the four CD4+ subsets, TCRB CDR3s were moderately but significantly shorter in Type 1 diabetes patients. Type 1 diabetes patients had VDJ junctions that carried fewer insertions and more deletions.

As every portion of the isolated RNA was reverse transcribed, the sequencing read expressed TCRB transcripts. Data came from immunoSEQ multiplex PCR; TCRdb stores just in-frame clones and leaves some out. Seen here are approximately 270,000 clones, roughly an eighth observed once, and the top ten hold 0.015% to 0.02%. Only one heparinised blood draw was taken per donor, and its volume averaged approximately 100 mL. Source material: naive CD4+ T cells from blood. This chain connects TRBV4-2 to TRBJ2-1; 7 bases align to TRBD1. This receptor was taken from a man aged 30 to 39 with type 1 diabetes. CDR3: CASSQDPTGNNEQFF. The CDR3 DNA reads TGTGCCAGCAGCCAAGATCCGACAGGGAACAATGAGCAGTTCTTC.